The rows below give T cell receptor beta chains drawn from one sample of a study of cytomegalovirus exposure and HLA in healthy donors. Data came from immunoSEQ multiplex PCR; TCRdb stores just in-frame clones and leaves some out. The repertoire holds about 200,000 clones, with 76% as singletons. The material sequenced was PBMCs. The receptors stem from a man younger than 35 in good health and CMV-seronegative. Both conserved end residues are part of each CDR3. Each record gives: CDR3 protein, CDR3 DNA, V gene, J gene, clone size, D gene. The D gene is left open where the match is weak. Clone size is given for some rows only: seen once, a few or many times, or a class if the clone is expanded.

cdr3_aa: CASSVQGLNEQFF
cdr3_nt: TGTGCCAGCAGCGTACAGGGACTAAATGAGCAGTTCTTC
v_call: TRBV28
j_call: TRBJ2-1
clone_size: NA
d_call: NA

cdr3_aa: CASSLLGGHEQFF
cdr3_nt: TGTGCCAGCAGCTTATTAGGGGGCCATGAGCAGTTCTTC
v_call: TRBV7-3
j_call: TRBJ2-1
clone_size: NA
d_call: TRBD1

cdr3_aa: CASSRNPLAGHYEQYF
cdr3_nt: TGTGCCAGCAGCCGTAACCCCCTAGCGGGGCACTACGAGCAGTACTTC
v_call: TRBV5-6
j_call: TRBJ2-7
clone_size: NA
d_call: TRBD2

cdr3_aa: CSARVGQGQFF
cdr3_nt: TGCAGTGCTAGAGTAGGCCAGGGGCAGTTCTTC
v_call: TRBV20-1
j_call: TRBJ2-1
clone_size: NA
d_call: NA

cdr3_aa: CASRAGGPANEQFF
cdr3_nt: TGTGCCAGTAGGGCGGGAGGGCCTGCCAATGAGCAGTTCTTC
v_call: TRBV19
j_call: TRBJ2-1
clone_size: NA
d_call: TRBD2

cdr3_aa: CASSLPTTNEKLFF
cdr3_nt: TGTGCCAGCAGCTTACCTACAACTAATGAAAAACTGTTTTTT
v_call: TRBV7-9
j_call: TRBJ1-4
clone_size: NA
d_call: NA

cdr3_aa: CASWFEGADTQYF
cdr3_nt: TGCGCCAGCTGGTTCGAGGGTGCAGATACGCAGTATTTT
v_call: TRBV5-1
j_call: TRBJ2-3
clone_size: NA
d_call: NA

cdr3_aa: CASSPPVPDTQYF
cdr3_nt: TGTGCCAGCAGTCCTCCGGTCCCTGATACGCAGTATTTT
v_call: TRBV2
j_call: TRBJ2-3
clone_size: few
d_call: NA

cdr3_aa: CASSPFDTEAFF
cdr3_nt: TGTGCCAGCAGTCCCTTTGACACTGAAGCTTTCTTT
v_call: TRBV14
j_call: TRBJ1-1
clone_size: NA
d_call: NA

cdr3_aa: CASSLTGVGEQFF
cdr3_nt: TGTGCCAGCAGTCTGACAGGGGTGGGTGAGCAGTTCTTC
v_call: TRBV28
j_call: TRBJ2-1
clone_size: NA
d_call: TRBD1

cdr3_aa: CASSLAGIRELFF
cdr3_nt: TGTGCCAGCTCACTAGCGGGAATTAGGGAGCTGTTTTTT
v_call: TRBV27
j_call: TRBJ2-2
clone_size: NA
d_call: TRBD2

cdr3_aa: CASSERGKSSEAFF
cdr3_nt: TGCGCCAGCAGTGAGAGGGGCAAGAGCTCTGAAGCTTTCTTT
v_call: TRBV10-1
j_call: TRBJ1-1
clone_size: NA
d_call: NA

cdr3_aa: CASSLHQRNTGELFF
cdr3_nt: TGCGCCAGCAGCTTGCACCAGCGGAACACCGGGGAGCTGTTTTTT
v_call: TRBV5-1
j_call: TRBJ2-2
clone_size: NA
d_call: NA